This TCR beta chain emerged from a study of identifying expanded T cells in peripheral blood. Remarks on this clone: The target antigen is unknown.

The V segment lost 6 bases and the J segment 3 bases; nucleotides outside the gene matches: 5. Per germline, CDR1 SSHAT and CDR2 FNYEAQ (reference sequence). The CDR3 covers 15 residues. Study-level findings and limits: Differentially abundant clones: 0.95 to 1.5 between replicates, about 17 at around 14 days, 19 to 20 at four. Variance in clone template counts between approximately 2-week samples significantly increased with total template count across all healthy donors.

Collection occurred without any documented infections or immune events in donors. Clones were sequenced by immunoSEQ multiplex PCR, and TCRdb holds only the in-frame ones, with some missing. The sample lists 95,000 to 150,000 clones, approximately 88% occurring once. The gene calls are TRBV7-7 and TRBJ2-5, with TRBD2 matching 12 bases. Sequencing was done on a sample of blood. The receptor was derived from a person aged 18-70 years in good health. The DNA for the CDR3 is TGTGCCAGCAGTTTTCTAGCGGGGGGGAAAGAGACCCAGTACTTC. Protein product: CASSFLAGGKETQYF.